The clone carrying this T cell receptor (beta chain) was detected only a few times. This entry is derived from a study of PD-L1 blockade in urothelial cancer. V lost 3 bases and J 2 bases, leaving 11 bases between the germline ends. The germline V gene encodes CDR1 SGHDT and CDR2 YYEEEE. The CDR3 is 15 amino acids. Libraries were prepared by immunoSEQ multiplex PCR; TCRdb keeps only in-frame clonotypes and omits some of them. The sample shows 35,000 to 50,000 clones, roughly 85% of them seen only once. Time point in this sample: peripheral blood 6 weeks after treatment start. The V gene is TRBV5-6, the J gene TRBJ2-2; D uncertain. The TCR sequence derives from a man in his sixties with urothelial cancer. Sequencing used PBMCs, obtained around atezolizumab (anti-PD-L1) treatment. This CDR3 is CASSSDLGNTGELFF. The DNA for the CDR3 is TGTGCCAGCAGCTCTGATCTTGGCAACACCGGGGAGCTGTTTTTT. Looking up the rest from reference TRBV5-6 and TRBJ2-2 gives the full variable domain: DAGVTQSPTHLIKTRGQQVTLRCSPKSGHDTVSWYQQALGQGPQFIFQYYEEEERQRGNFPDRFSGHQFPNYSSELNVNALLLGDSALYLCASSSDLGNTGELFFGEGSRLTVL.